The clone carrying this T cell receptor (beta chain) was counted many times. What it binds is unknown. Trimming took 8 bases from V and 1 from J; bases not matched to a gene: 12. This CDR3 is built from 15 residues. Germline V gives CDR1 DFQATT, CDR2 SNEGSKA (reference sequence). The source of the sample is a study of identical twins. General study points: Memory repertoires lacked the insertion deficit that abundant cord blood beta clonotypes showed. Invariant T cells like MAIT and iNKT could partly confound the zero-insertion analyses.

It was template switching that added a universal primer site, and there were unique molecular identifiers on the cDNA. TCRdb independently ran MiXCR on the 5' RACE reads; one entry per CDR3 protein. In the table there are about 700,000 distinct CDR3 sequences, roughly 6% of which are singletons. Sample: naive T cells sorted from blood. This clonotype was sampled from a man in his late teens or twenties in good health. V usage is TRBV20-1 and J usage is TRBJ2-5; TRBD1 matches at 8 bases. The CDR3 protein is CSCWQGQVGQETQYF. CDR3 nucleotide sequence: TGCAGTTGCTGGCAGGGACAGGTCGGCCAAGAGACCCAGTACTTC.